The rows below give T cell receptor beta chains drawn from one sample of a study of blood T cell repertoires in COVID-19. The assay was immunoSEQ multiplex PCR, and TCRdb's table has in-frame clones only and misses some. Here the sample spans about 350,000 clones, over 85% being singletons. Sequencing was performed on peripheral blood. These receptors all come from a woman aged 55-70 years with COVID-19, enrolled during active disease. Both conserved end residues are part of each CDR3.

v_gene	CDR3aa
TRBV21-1	CASSNPEAGNSNQPQHF
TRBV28	CASSSPGLGGQPQHF
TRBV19	CASSQSGGRADTQYF
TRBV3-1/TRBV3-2	CASSQRRDNTEAFF
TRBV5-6	CASSLSGQPRYTDTQYF
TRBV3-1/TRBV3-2	CASGDRGSGNTIYF
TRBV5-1	CASRPTTGSEQYF
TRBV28	CATRQSTDTQYF
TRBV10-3	CAISPGATNTEAFF
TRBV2	CASSAGQVGPHSPLHF
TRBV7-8	CASSFQGLALHF
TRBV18	CASSPPSGHEYF
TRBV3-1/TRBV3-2	CASSRGGDEKLFF
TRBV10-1	CASSKEKGHSHQPQHF
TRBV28	CASSLDGTDYGYTF
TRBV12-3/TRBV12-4	CASSLQGRGYTF
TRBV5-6	CASRRDNYGYTF
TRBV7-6	CASSPGRGRSEAFF
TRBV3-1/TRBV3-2	CASSQESEPQHF
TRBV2	CASGQGWTEAFF
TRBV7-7	CASSLDGGQHNEQFF
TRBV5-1	CASSFEGRGNDGYTF
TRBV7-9	CASSLSSYNEQFF
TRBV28	CASRITGEKLFF
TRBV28	CASSLEAGGRAFF